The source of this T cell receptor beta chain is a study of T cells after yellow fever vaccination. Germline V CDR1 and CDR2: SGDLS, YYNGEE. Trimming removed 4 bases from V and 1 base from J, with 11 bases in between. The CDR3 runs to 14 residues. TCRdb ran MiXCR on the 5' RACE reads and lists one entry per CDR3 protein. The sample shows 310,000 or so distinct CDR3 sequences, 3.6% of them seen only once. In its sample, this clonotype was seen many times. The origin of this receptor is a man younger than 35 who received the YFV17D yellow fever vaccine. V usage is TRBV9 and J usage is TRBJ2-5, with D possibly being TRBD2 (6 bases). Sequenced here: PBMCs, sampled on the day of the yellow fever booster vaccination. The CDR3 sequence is CASSLGTFQETQYF. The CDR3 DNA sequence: TGTGCCAGCAGCCTCGGGACTTTCCAAGAGACCCAGTACTTC.